A selection of T cell receptor beta chains follows, all from one sample in a study of identical twins. Each CDR3 protein is one row after TCRdb ran MiXCR on the 5' RACE reads. The sample includes some 900,000 distinct CDR3 sequences, approximately 13% of them seen just once. The same specimen was also included in a second study, on yellow fever vaccine responses in identical twins.

The specimen sequenced was PBMCs. The origin of the receptors is a woman younger than 35 in good health. CDR3s include the opening cysteine and the closing phenylalanine or tryptophan. Fields, in order: J gene, V gene, CDR3 length, D gene, clone size, CDR3 protein, CDR3 DNA. D genes are given only for firm matches. A row's size may be missing; if present it is once, few, many or a size class.

>TRBJ2-1|TRBV11-2|16|TRBD2|few
CASSLAWRGVRVEQFF
TGTGCCAGCAGCTTAGCGTGGCGGGGGGTACGGGTTGAGCAGTTCTTC
>TRBJ2-5|TRBV5-5|16|NA|NA
CASSPHFHRVGETQYF
TGTGCCAGCAGTCCACATTTTCACAGGGTTGGGGAGACCCAGTACTTC
>TRBJ2-7|TRBV7-9|14|NA|many
CASSEPGSSDEQYF
TGTGCCAGCAGTGAGCCGGGGAGCTCTGACGAGCAGTACTTC
>TRBJ2-5|TRBV29-1|13|NA|NA
CSVDPRDGETQYF
TGCAGCGTTGATCCCAGGGATGGAGAGACCCAGTACTTC
>TRBJ2-7|TRBV6-5|15|NA|few
CASSYGGSSGYEQYF
TGTGCCAGCAGTTACGGGGGATCTTCCGGATACGAGCAGTACTTC
>TRBJ2-1|TRBV12-3/TRBV12-4|16|NA|NA
CASSLVWRASYNEQFF
TGTGCCAGCAGTTTAGTTTGGCGGGCCTCCTACAATGAGCAGTTCTTC
>TRBJ2-1|TRBV20-1|14|TRBD2|many
CSATTSGKRNEQFF
TGCAGTGCTACTACTAGCGGGAAGAGGAATGAGCAGTTCTTC
>TRBJ1-6|TRBV5-1|15|NA|NA
CASSSDGSYNSPLHF
TGCGCCAGCAGCTCCGATGGCTCCTATAATTCACCCCTCCACTTT
>TRBJ2-7|TRBV12-3/TRBV12-4|14|TRBD1|many
CASSATGGRNEQYF
TGTGCCAGCAGTGCCACAGGGGGAAGAAACGAGCAGTACTTC
>TRBJ2-1|TRBV5-4|15|TRBD1|NA
CASSSGTGTNNEQFF
TGTGCCAGCAGCTCTGGGACAGGGACTAACAATGAGCAGTTCTTC
>TRBJ2-1|TRBV7-2|15|NA|few
CASSLATSDTYEQFF
TGTGCCAGCAGCTTGGCCACGTCGGACACATATGAGCAGTTCTTC
>TRBJ2-5|TRBV28|16|TRBD2|NA
CASSLIGLAGQETQYF
TGTGCCAGCAGTTTAATCGGACTAGCGGGCCAAGAGACCCAGTACTTC
>TRBJ2-1|TRBV5-1|13|TRBD2|few
CASNPGLVNEQFF
TGCGCCAGCAACCCGGGACTAGTCAATGAGCAGTTCTTC
>TRBJ2-5|TRBV20-1|17|TRBD1|NA
CSARWGGTGGSWETQYF
TGCAGTGCTAGATGGGGGGGGACAGGGGGCTCGTGGGAGACCCAGTACTTC